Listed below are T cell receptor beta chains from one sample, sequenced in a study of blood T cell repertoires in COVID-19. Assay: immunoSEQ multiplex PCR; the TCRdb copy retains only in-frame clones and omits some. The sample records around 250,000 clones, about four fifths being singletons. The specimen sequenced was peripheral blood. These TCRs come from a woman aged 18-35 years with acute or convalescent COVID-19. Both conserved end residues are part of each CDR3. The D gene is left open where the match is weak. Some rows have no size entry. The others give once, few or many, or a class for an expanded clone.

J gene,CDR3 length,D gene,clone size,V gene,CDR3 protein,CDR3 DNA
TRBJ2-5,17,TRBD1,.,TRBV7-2,CASSLGGYRDREPTQYF,TGTGCCAGCAGCTTGGGGGGCTACCGGGACAGGGAGCCGACCCAGTACTTC
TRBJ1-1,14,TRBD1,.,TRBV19,CASSMDRGRTEAFF,TGTGCCAGTAGCATGGACAGGGGTCGGACTGAAGCTTTCTTT
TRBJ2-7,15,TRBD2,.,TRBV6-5,CASSYWASGSNEQYF,TGTGCCAGCAGTTACTGGGCTAGCGGGAGCAACGAGCAGTACTTC
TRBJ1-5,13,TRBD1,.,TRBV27,CASQTGSNQPQHF,TGTGCCAGCCAGACAGGGAGCAATCAGCCCCAGCATTTT
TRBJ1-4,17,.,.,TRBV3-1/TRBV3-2,CASSHGTRQASNEKLFF,TGTGCCAGCAGCCATGGAACTCGGCAGGCGTCTAATGAAAAACTGTTTTTT
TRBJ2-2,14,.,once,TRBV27,CASSFSLYTGELFF,TGTGCCAGCAGTTTCTCACTGTACACCGGGGAGCTGTTTTTT
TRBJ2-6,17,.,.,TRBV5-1,CASSLLGPHSGANVLTF,TGCGCCAGCAGCTTGCTGGGGCCACACTCTGGGGCCAACGTCCTGACTTTC
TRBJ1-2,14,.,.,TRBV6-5,CASSYGEDYYGYTF,TGTGCCAGCAGTTATGGTGAGGATTACTATGGCTACACCTTC
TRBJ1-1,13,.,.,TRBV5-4,CASSGGPKSEAFF,TGTGCCAGCAGCGGGGGCCCAAAGAGTGAAGCTTTCTTT
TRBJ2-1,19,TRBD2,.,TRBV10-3,CAISPGQDRLAGRYNEQFF,TGTGCCATCAGCCCGGGACAAGACAGACTAGCGGGAAGGTACAATGAGCAGTTCTTC
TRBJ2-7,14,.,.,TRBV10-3,CAIAQAAEGYEQYF,TGTGCCATTGCCCAGGCAGCCGAAGGCTACGAGCAGTACTTC
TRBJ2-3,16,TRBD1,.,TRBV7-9,CASSSGQGVFTDTQYF,TGTGCCAGCAGCTCGGGACAGGGGGTTTTCACAGATACGCAGTATTTT
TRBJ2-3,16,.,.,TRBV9,CASSVATNTRADTQYF,TGTGCCAGCAGCGTAGCTACTAATACTAGGGCAGATACGCAGTATTTT
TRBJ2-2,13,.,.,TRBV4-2,CASSQRDTGELFF,TGTGCCAGCAGCCAGCGCGACACCGGGGAGCTGTTTTTT
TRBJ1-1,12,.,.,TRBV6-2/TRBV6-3,CASSYPQVEAFF,TGTGCCAGCAGTTACCCACAGGTAGAAGCTTTCTTT
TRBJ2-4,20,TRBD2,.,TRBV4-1,CASSELAGGPSTRAKNIQYF,TGCGCCAGCAGCGAACTAGCGGGAGGGCCGAGTACCAGAGCCAAAAACATTCAGTACTTC
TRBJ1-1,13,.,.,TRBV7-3,CASSSNLNTEAFF,TGTGCCAGCAGCTCTAACTTGAACACTGAAGCTTTCTTT
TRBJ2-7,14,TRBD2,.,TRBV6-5,CASSYIAGADEQYF,TGTGCCAGCAGTTACATTGCGGGAGCTGACGAGCAGTACTTC
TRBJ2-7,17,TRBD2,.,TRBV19,CASEGIGTSGNTYEQYF,TGTGCCAGTGAGGGGATAGGGACTAGCGGGAATACCTACGAGCAGTACTTC
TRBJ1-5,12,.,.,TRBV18,CASRQSDQPQHF,TGTGCCAGCCGACAGTCGGATCAGCCCCAGCATTTT
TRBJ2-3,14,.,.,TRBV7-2,CASSLTTSRDTQYF,TGTGCCAGCAGCTTAACAACTAGCCGAGATACGCAGTATTTT
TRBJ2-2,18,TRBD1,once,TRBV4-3,CASSRKGRGHFSAGELFF,TGCGCCAGCAGCCGAAAGGGCAGGGGGCATTTTAGTGCCGGGGAGCTGTTTTTT
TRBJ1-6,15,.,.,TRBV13,CASSLRRGLNSPLHF,TGTGCCAGCAGCCTGAGACGGGGATTGAATTCACCCCTCCACTTT
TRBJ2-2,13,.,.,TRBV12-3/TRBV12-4,CASTPQLTGELFF,TGTGCCAGCACCCCCCAGTTAACCGGGGAGCTGTTTTTT